The sample holds a few counts of the clone carrying this T cell receptor (beta chain). This clone may be a read error of a much larger clone one base away. Other nucleotide sequences from this sample produce the same CDR3. The source of the sample is a study of metastatic and nonmetastatic thyroid tumors. Treatment of any kind had been given to no patient before thyroid surgery. TCRdb re-called clones via MiXCR from the PCR reads. This table holds roughly 90,000 clones, under 15% found once. This TCR came from a female donor with papillary thyroid cancer or a benign thyroid nodule (not recorded which). Some clones in this sample may be carry-over from other donors' samples. The sample was blood.

The DNA of the CDR3 is TGCAGTGCACCCTCAAAGGCCGAGCAGTACTTC. This codes for CSAPSKAEQYF. The genes are TRBV20-1 and TRBJ2-7; D remains ambiguous. The V end lost 6 bases, the J end lost 6 bases, and 12 bases lay between the germline ends. The CDR3 length is 11 residues. Germline-derived CDR1 and CDR2 are DFQATT and SNEGSKA (reference sequence).